The present entry profiles one T cell receptor (beta chain) with its context. As yet, its antigen is unknown. The data were taken from a study of T-cell memory formation after mild COVID-19. In the study overall: Clusters of TCRs were largely donor specific. Study results and limitations: There were some responding clones in pre-infection memory, which suggested that cross-reactive memory had joined. Chiefly within CM and EM were the contracting CD4+ clones; CD8+ ones were within EMRA.

Constant-segment primers served in 5'RACE that generated TCR alpha and TCR beta cDNA libraries bearing sample barcodes and UMIs. MiXCR, run by TCRdb on the 5' RACE reads, gives a single entry per CDR3 protein. Among about 350,000 distinct CDR3 sequences, approximately 15% were seen once, and the ten largest hold roughly 20%. Losses at the gene ends were 4 bases for V and 7 bases for J; bases not matched to a gene: 7. The CDR3 consists of 14 residues. The V gene's germline CDR1 is SGHRS and CDR2 YFSETQ. The clonotype comes from a young man who had mild COVID-19 (a few samples of this study predate the infection). Cell type and time point are not known. The source material was PBMCs or a T cell subset sorted from them (not recorded which). This chain uses TRBV5-1 with TRBJ1-5, with 8 bases fitting TRBD1. The DNA for the CDR3 is TGCGCCAGCAGCCCAGGACAGGGCCAGCAGCCCCAGCATTTT. As protein: CASSPGQGQQPQHF.